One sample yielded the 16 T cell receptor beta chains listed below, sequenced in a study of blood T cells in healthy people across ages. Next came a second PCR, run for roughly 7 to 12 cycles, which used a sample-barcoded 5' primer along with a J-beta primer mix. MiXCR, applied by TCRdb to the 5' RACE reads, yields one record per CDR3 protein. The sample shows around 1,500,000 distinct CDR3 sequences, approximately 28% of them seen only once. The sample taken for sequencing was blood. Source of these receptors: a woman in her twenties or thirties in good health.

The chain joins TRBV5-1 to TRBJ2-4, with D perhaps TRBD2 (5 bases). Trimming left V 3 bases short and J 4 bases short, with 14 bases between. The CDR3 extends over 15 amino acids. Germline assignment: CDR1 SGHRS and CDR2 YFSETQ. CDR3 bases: TGCGCCAGCAGCTCCCGGGAAGTGGGGAAAAACATTCAGTACTTC. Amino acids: CASSSREVGKNIQYF.

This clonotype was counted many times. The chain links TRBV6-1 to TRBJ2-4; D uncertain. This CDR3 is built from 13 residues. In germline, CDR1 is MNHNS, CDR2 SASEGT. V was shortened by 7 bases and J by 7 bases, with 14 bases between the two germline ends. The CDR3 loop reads CASTEPSMNIQYF. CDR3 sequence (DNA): TGTGCCAGCACGGAGCCGAGTATGAACATTCAGTACTTC.

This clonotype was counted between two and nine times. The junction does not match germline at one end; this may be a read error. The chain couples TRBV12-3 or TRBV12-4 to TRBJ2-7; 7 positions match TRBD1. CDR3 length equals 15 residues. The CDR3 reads CAISSRDRSSYEQYF. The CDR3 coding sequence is TGTGCCATCAGTTCCCGGGACAGAAGCTCCTACGAGCAGTACTTC.

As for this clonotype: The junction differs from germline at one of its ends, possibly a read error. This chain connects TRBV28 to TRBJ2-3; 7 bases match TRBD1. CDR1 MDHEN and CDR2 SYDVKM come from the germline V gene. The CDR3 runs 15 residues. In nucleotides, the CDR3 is TGTGCCAGCAGTTGCGGACAGGCTAGCACAGATACGGAGTATTTT. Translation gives CASSCGQASTDTEYF.

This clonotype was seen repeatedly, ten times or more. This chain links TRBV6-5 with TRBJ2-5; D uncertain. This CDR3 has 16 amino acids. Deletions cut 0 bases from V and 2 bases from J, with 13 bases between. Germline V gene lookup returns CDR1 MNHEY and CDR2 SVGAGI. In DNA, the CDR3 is TGTGCCAGCAGTTACTCGGGCTCACAGCGACAAGAGACCCAGTACTTC. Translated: CASSYSGSQRQETQYF.

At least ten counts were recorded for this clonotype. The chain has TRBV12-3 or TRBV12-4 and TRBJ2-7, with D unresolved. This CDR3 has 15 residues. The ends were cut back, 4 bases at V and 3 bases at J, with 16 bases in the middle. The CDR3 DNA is TGTGCCAGCAGTTCGAACCTTAGTCCCTTCTACGAGCAGTACTTC. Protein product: CASSSNLSPFYEQYF.

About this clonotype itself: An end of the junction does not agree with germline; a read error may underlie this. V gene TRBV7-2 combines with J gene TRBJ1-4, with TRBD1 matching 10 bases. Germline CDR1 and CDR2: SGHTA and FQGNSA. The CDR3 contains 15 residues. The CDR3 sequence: CASSPLTGGKEKRFF. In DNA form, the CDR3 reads TGTGCCAGCAGCCCTCTGACAGGGGGCAAGGAAAAACGGTTTTTT.

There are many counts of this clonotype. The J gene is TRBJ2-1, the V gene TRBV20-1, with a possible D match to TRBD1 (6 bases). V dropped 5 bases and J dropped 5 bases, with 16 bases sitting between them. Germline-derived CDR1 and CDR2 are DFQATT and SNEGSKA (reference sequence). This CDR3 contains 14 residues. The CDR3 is CSAWTAKVDNEQFF. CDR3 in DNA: TGCAGTGCTTGGACAGCAAAGGTAGACAATGAGCAGTTCTTC.

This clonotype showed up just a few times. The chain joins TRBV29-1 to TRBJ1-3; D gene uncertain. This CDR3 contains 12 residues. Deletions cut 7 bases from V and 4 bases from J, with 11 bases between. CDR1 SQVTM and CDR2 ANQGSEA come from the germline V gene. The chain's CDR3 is CSGSTTGNTIYF. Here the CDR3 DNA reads TGCAGCGGATCGACAACAGGAAACACCATATATTTT.

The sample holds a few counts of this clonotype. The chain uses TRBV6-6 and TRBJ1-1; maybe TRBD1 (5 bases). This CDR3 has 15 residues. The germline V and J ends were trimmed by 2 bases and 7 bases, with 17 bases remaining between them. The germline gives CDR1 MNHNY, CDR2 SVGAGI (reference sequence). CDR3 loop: CASSYPSRVRIEAFF. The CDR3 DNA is TGTGCCAGCAGTTACCCTAGCAGGGTGAGAATTGAAGCTTTCTTT.

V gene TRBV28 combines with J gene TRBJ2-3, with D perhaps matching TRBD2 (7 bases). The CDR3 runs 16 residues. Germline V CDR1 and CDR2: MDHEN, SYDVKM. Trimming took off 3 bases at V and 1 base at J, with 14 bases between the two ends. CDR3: CASSFIWGGGTDTQYF. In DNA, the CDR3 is TGTGCCAGCAGTTTCATATGGGGGGGCGGCACAGATACGCAGTATTTT. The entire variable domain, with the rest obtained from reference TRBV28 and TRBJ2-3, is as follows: DVKVTQSSRYLVKRTGEKVFLECVQDMDHENMFWYRQDPGLGLRLIYFSYDVKMKEKGDIPEGYSVSREKKERFSLILESASTNQTSMYLCASSFIWGGGTDTQYFGPGTRLTVL.

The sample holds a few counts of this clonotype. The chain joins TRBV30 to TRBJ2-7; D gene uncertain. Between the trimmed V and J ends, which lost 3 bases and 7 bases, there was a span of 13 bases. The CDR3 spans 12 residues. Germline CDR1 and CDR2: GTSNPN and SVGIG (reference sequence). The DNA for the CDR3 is TGTGCCTGGAGCTACGGTTTGGAAGAGCAGTACTTC. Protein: CAWSYGLEEQYF. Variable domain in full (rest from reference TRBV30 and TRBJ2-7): SQTIHQWPATLVQPVGSPLSLECTVEGTSNPNLYWYRQAAGRGLQLLFYSVGIGQISSEVPQNLSASRPQDRQFILSSKKLLLSDSGFYLCAWSYGLEEQYFGPGTRLTVT.

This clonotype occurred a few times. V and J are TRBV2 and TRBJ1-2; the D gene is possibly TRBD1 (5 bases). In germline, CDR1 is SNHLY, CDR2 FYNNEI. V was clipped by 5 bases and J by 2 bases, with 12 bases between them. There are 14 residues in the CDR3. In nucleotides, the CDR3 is TGTGCCAGCAGTCTCCTACAGGTGAACTATGGCTACACCTTC. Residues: CASSLLQVNYGYTF.

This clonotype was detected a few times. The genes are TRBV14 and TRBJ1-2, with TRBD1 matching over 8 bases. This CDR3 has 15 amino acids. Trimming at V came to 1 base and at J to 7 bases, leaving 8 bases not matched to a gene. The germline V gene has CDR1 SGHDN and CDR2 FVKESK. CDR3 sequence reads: CASSQAGAGGSGYTF. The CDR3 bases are TGTGCCAGCAGCCAAGCTGGGGCAGGGGGCTCTGGCTACACCTTC. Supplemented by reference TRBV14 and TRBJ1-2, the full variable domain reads EAGVTQFPSHSVIEKGQTVTLRCDPISGHDNLYWYRRVMGKEIKFLLHFVKESKQDESGMPNNRFLAERTGGTYSTLKVQPAELEDSGVYFCASSQAGAGGSGYTFGSGTRLTVV.

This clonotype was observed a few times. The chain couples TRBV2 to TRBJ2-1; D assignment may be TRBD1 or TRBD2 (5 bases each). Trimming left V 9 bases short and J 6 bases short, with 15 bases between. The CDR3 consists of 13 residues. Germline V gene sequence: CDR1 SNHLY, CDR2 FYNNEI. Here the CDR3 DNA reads TGTGCCAGTTCCGGGACGCAGGGCAATGAGCAGTTCTTC. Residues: CASSGTQGNEQFF.

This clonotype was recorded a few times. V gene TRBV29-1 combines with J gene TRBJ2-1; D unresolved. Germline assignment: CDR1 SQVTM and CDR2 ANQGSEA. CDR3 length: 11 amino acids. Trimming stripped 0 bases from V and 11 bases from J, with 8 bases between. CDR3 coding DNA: TGCAGCGTTGAAGATCGCGGTAAGCAGTTCTTC. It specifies CSVEDRGKQFF.